Each of the 11 T cell receptor beta chains below was sequenced from the same sample in a study of response to subunit inactivated influenza vaccine listed by TCRdb under 2018. The protocol used for the library was RT-PCR. The instrument was an Illumina HiSeq 2500. The public reads were run again by TCRdb, first through fastp at Q25 and then through MiXCR, and only productive beta chains were kept. When rows share a CDR3 protein, they turn into one entry using the most common DNA and genes. This sample has roughly 540,000 distinct CDR3 sequences in its table, and around 21% of those were observed once. Of the sample, approximately 2.9% is held by the ten largest clones. These data are also associated with another study on T cells expressing NK-cell markers. The second study also describes: TCR beta cDNA libraries were prepared using 5'RACE template switching, which introduced a universal primer site and unique molecular identifiers.

The input for sequencing was CD4+ T cells sorted from PBMCs, taken 11 to 12 days after vaccination. These TCRs come from a man aged 50 to 59 who received an inactivated influenza vaccine. Donor details come from another sample of the same person, matched by shared clones.

Regarding this clonotype: Being one base from a much bigger clone, this may be a read error. This rearrangement joins TRBV11-2 to TRBJ2-5; D perhaps matches TRBD2 (5 bases). Germline assignment: CDR1 SGHAT and CDR2 FQNNGV. The CDR3 contains 19 residues. The ends were cut back, 3 bases at V and 5 bases at J, with 28 bases in the middle. The chain's CDR3 is CASSLRRAREGTNAETQYF. In DNA form, the CDR3 reads TGTGCCAGCAGCTTGAGAAGGGCTCGCGAGGGTACTAACGCCGAGACCCAGTACTTC. The complete variable domain, with remaining parts taken from reference TRBV11-2 and TRBJ2-5, reads EAGVAQSPRYKIIEKRQSVAFWCNPISGHATLYWYQQILGQGPKLLIQFQNNGVVDDSQLPKDRFSAERLKGVDSTLKIQPAKLEDSAVYLCASSLRRAREGTNAETQYFGPGTRLLVL.

The chain couples TRBV20-1 to TRBJ1-4; possibly TRBD1 for D (5 bases). The CDR3 totals 13 residues. Germline V gene sequence: CDR1 DFQATT, CDR2 SNEGSKA (reference sequence). V was clipped by 2 bases and J by 5 bases, with 9 bases between them. The CDR3 DNA is TGCAGTGCTAGAATTGGGGGAAATGAAAAACTGTTTTTT. It translates to CSARIGGNEKLFF.

This clonotype has a handful of counts. The chain carries TRBV6-1 and TRBJ2-2, with 10 bases matching TRBD2. In germline, CDR1 is MNHNS, CDR2 SASEGT. The CDR3 is made up of 17 amino acids. V was clipped by 2 bases and J by 6 bases; unmatched bases: 9. The CDR3 DNA is TGTGCCAGCAGTGAACGGCTAGCGGGAGCCTCGGCCGGGGAGCTGTTTTTT. Protein sequence: CASSERLAGASAGELFF.

This chain connects TRBV6-2 or TRBV6-3 to TRBJ2-3, with D perhaps matching TRBD2 (6 bases). The CDR3 loop spans 18 amino acids. Germline V gene sequence: CDR1 MNHEY, CDR2 SVGEGT. Trimming cost V 2 bases and J 2 bases, with 20 bases left between them. The CDR3 sequence is CASSYRWEAELFTDTQYF. The CDR3 DNA sequence: TGTGCCAGCAGTTACCGTTGGGAGGCGGAGCTATTCACAGATACGCAGTATTTT.

CDR3 region: CASSEGQVAKNIQYF. In DNA form, the CDR3 reads TGTGCCAGCAGTGAAGGGCAGGTAGCCAAAAACATTCAGTACTTC. The chain employs TRBV2 and TRBJ2-4, with D hard to call. CDR3 size: 15 residues. The germline V gene has CDR1 SNHLY and CDR2 FYNNEI. Trimming shortened V by 1 base and J by 0 bases, and 7 bases separated the two germline ends.

This clonotype turned up a few times. The chain couples TRBV5-1 to TRBJ1-1; D ambiguous. Germline CDR1 SGHRS, CDR2 YFSETQ. Trimming removed 4 bases at V and 6 bases at J, with 16 bases between. The CDR3 is made up of 14 amino acids. Here the CDR3 DNA reads TGCGCCAGCAGCCCCCCCGGGGATCTCCCTGAAGCTTTCTTT. Protein: CASSPPGDLPEAFF.

The genes are TRBV6-2 or TRBV6-3 and TRBJ2-5; 8 bases match TRBD2. The trim removed 0 bases at V and 4 bases at J, leaving 10 bases unmatched. The CDR3 extends over 17 amino acids. Germline V CDR1 and CDR2: MNHEY, SVGEGT. The chain's CDR3 is CASSYSRSTGGRETQYF. The CDR3 bases are TGTGCCAGCAGTTACTCGAGGAGCACGGGGGGGCGAGAGACCCAGTACTTC.

This sequence joins TRBV28 and TRBJ2-1, with a possible D match to TRBD2 (6 bases). The CDR3 is 13 amino acids. The germline gives CDR1 MDHEN, CDR2 SYDVKM. With 4 bases removed from V and 6 bases from J, the gap between germline ends came to 10 bases. The CDR3 protein is CASSSTSTNEQFF. CDR3 coding DNA: TGTGCCAGCAGTTCAACTAGCACCAATGAGCAGTTCTTC.

The gene calls are TRBV6-1 and TRBJ1-3, with a possible D match to TRBD1 (5 bases). The CDR3 contains 14 residues. V lost 7 bases, J lost 0 bases, and 10 bases lay in between. Germline values: CDR1 MNHNS, CDR2 SASEGT. This CDR3 reads CASISGLSGNTIYF. DNA for the CDR3: TGTGCCAGCATCTCGGGACTCTCTGGAAACACCATATATTTT.

This chain links TRBV10-2 with TRBJ1-6, with D perhaps TRBD1 (5 bases). Germline values: CDR1 WSHSY, CDR2 SAAADI. V was clipped by 2 bases and J by 11 bases, with 19 bases between them. The length of the CDR3 is 16 residues. For the CDR3, the DNA is TGCGCCAGCAGTGAGGAAGGTGCTCTCAGGGACCCACCCCTCCACTTT. This translates into CASSEEGALRDPPLHF.

This clonotype was counted ten times or more. The V call is TRBV4-3, the J call TRBJ2-3, with D perhaps TRBD1 (5 bases). Trimming cost V 1 base and J 1 base, with 9 bases left between them. Germline V gene sequence: CDR1 LGHNA, CDR2 YSLEER. The CDR3 runs 15 residues. The CDR3 sequence is CASSQVLGGTDTQYF. For the CDR3, the DNA is TGCGCCAGCAGCCAAGTCCTAGGGGGCACAGATACGCAGTATTTT.